One T cell receptor (beta chain) is described in this entry. Trimming removed 3 bases at V and 4 bases at J, with 9 bases between. CDR3 length: 13 amino acids. CDR1 and CDR2 from the germline V gene are ENHRY and SYGVKD. Profiling relied on immunoSEQ multiplex PCR, and the TCRdb table lists in-frame clones only, not all of them. The sample carries just over 90,000 clones, about 88% recorded once. This sample is drawn from a study of control samples from healthy donors and cancer patients. The source material was blood. The sequence came from a woman aged 45-59 years in good health. J is TRBJ1-2 and V is TRBV10-3; D is unclear. CDR3 residues: CAISDDTFYGYTF. CDR3 coding DNA: TGTGCCATCAGTGACGATACTTTCTATGGCTACACCTTC.